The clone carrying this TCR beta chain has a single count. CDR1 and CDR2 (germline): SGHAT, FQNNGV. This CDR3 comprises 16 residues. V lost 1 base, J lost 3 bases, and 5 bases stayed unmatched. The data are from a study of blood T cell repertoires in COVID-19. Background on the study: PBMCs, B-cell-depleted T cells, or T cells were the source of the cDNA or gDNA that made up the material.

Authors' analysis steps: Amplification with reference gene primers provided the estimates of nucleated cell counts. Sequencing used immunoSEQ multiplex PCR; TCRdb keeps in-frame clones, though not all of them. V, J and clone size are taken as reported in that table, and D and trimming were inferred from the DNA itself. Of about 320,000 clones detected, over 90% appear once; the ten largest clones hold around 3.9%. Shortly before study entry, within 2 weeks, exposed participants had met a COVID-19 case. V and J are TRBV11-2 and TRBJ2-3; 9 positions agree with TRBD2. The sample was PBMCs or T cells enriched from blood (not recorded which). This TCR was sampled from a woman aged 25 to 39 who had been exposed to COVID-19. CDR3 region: CASSLGLAGFTDTQYF. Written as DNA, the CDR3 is TGTGCCAGCAGCTTAGGGCTAGCGGGGTTTACAGATACGCAGTATTTT. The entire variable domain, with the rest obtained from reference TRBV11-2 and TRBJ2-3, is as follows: EAGVAQSPRYKIIEKRQSVAFWCNPISGHATLYWYQQILGQGPKLLIQFQNNGVVDDSQLPKDRFSAERLKGVDSTLKIQPAKLEDSAVYLCASSLGLAGFTDTQYFGPGTRLTVL.